The 21 T cell receptor beta chains in this list originate from one sample, sequenced in a study of metastatic and nonmetastatic thyroid tumors. TCRdb re-called clones from the PCR reads using MiXCR. Here the sample spans about 25,000 clones, around 20% being singletons. All patients were treatment-naive before thyroid surgery. Sequenced material: blood. The receptors derive from a male donor with papillary thyroid cancer or a benign thyroid nodule (not recorded which). Some clones in this sample may be carry-over from other donors' samples.

V is TRBV11-2 and J is TRBJ1-1, with D possibly matching TRBD1 (5 bases). This CDR3 is built from 16 residues. Trimming took off 1 base at V and 13 bases at J, with 25 bases between the two ends. Germline V gives CDR1 SGHAT, CDR2 FQNNGV. The CDR3 protein is CASSLGLKGRTVGCFF. In DNA, the CDR3 is TGTGCCAGCAGCTTAGGCCTGAAGGGGCGAACCGTTGGTTGTTTCTTT. Full variable domain (missing parts from reference TRBV11-2 and TRBJ1-1): EAGVAQSPRYKIIEKRQSVAFWCNPISGHATLYWYQQILGQGPKLLIQFQNNGVVDDSQLPKDRFSAERLKGVDSTLKIQPAKLEDSAVYLCASSLGLKGRTVGCFFGQGTRLTVV.

By sample fraction, this clone is medium-sized. Here the CDR3 reads CASSEARRGSQPQHF. For the CDR3, the DNA is TGTGCCAGCAGTGAAGCCAGAAGGGGATCTCAGCCCCAGCATTTT. The genes are TRBV6-1 and TRBJ1-5; tentative D call: TRBD1 (5 bases). V gave up 0 bases and J gave up 6 bases, with 12 bases separating them. CDR1 is MNHNS and CDR2 is SASEGT in the germline V gene. The CDR3 covers 15 residues.

This clone was recorded only once. J is TRBJ1-2 and V is TRBV4-3; D remains ambiguous. The CDR3 loop spans 14 amino acids. The germline V gene has CDR1 LGHNA and CDR2 YSLEER. The V gene lost 2 bases and the J gene lost 8 bases, with 15 bases spanning the gap. The CDR3 sequence is CASSQYVGLRGYTF. In nucleotides, the CDR3 is TGCGCCAGCAGCCAATACGTAGGGCTTCGGGGCTACACCTTC.

This clone appeared many times. V and J are TRBV5-1 and TRBJ2-5; possibly TRBD1 for D (6 bases). V was clipped by 4 bases and J by 2 bases, with 24 bases between them. CDR3 length: 18 amino acids. The germline V gene encodes CDR1 SGHRS and CDR2 YFSETQ. CDR3 sequence: CASSLAYLDRTGQETQYF. The DNA of the CDR3 is TGCGCCAGCAGCCTCGCCTACTTGGACAGAACCGGGCAAGAGACCCAGTACTTC.

The table lists this clone with many counts. This chain connects TRBV11-2 to TRBJ2-7; D might be TRBD2 (5 bases). Germline V CDR1 and CDR2: SGHAT, FQNNGV. The V end lost 0 bases, the J end lost 4 bases, and 28 bases lay between the germline ends. CDR3 length: 20 amino acids. The chain's CDR3 is CASSLDRVEVLMRNLYEQYF. In DNA, the CDR3 is TGTGCCAGCAGCTTAGATCGGGTGGAGGTTTTGATGAGGAATTTGTACGAGCAGTACTTC. Together with reference TRBV11-2 and TRBJ2-7, the CDR3 gives the full variable domain: EAGVAQSPRYKIIEKRQSVAFWCNPISGHATLYWYQQILGQGPKLLIQFQNNGVVDDSQLPKDRFSAERLKGVDSTLKIQPAKLEDSAVYLCASSLDRVEVLMRNLYEQYFGPGTRLTVT.

The J gene is TRBJ2-7, the V gene TRBV20-1; no reliable D call. The V gene's germline CDR1 is DFQATT and CDR2 SNEGSKA (reference sequence). The CDR3 length is 12 residues. The V end was cut by 3 bases, the J end by 0 bases, with 6 bases between. The CDR3 nucleotides are TGCAGTGCTAGCCCAGCCTCCTACGAGCAGTACTTC. Its protein product is CSASPASYEQYF.

This clone turned up a few times. V gene TRBV6-1 combines with J gene TRBJ2-7; 7 nucleotides line up with TRBD1. The CDR3 consists of 14 residues. Trimming removed 4 bases from V and 7 bases from J; junction bases left unmatched: 10. CDR1 MNHNS and CDR2 SASEGT come from the germline V gene. Here the CDR3 reads CASSARQGYVEQYF. The CDR3 DNA follows: TGTGCCAGCAGTGCGAGACAGGGTTACGTAGAGCAGTACTTC.

There are many counts of this clone. The chain is built from TRBV11-2 and TRBJ2-7, with D maybe TRBD2 (6 bases). Germline V lookup: CDR1 SGHAT, CDR2 FQNNGV. This CDR3 contains 15 residues. Trimming took 0 bases from V and 3 from J, leaving 12 bases between them. CDR3 nucleotide sequence: TGTGCCAGCAGCTTAGAGCCGGGAGAGGGCTACGAGCAGTACTTC. This gives the protein CASSLEPGEGYEQYF.

This clone was counted many times. The rearrangement links TRBV2 to TRBJ1-5; 9 bases match TRBD1. Germline trimming cut 7 bases from V and 6 bases from J; bases unmatched to any gene: 7. CDR1 SNHLY and CDR2 FYNNEI come from the germline V gene. The length of the CDR3 is 14 residues. The chain's CDR3 is CASNSDRGSQPQHF. CDR3 nucleotide sequence: TGTGCCAGCAATTCGGACAGGGGAAGTCAGCCCCAGCATTTT.

By share, this clone ranks as medium-sized. This rearrangement joins TRBV12-5 to TRBJ2-7, with D unresolved. The length of the CDR3 is 15 residues. V was trimmed by 1 base and J by 4 bases, leaving 14 bases between them. Germline V gives CDR1 LGHNT, CDR2 FRNRAP. The CDR3 protein is CASGLAVTPGYEQYF. The CDR3 coding sequence is TGTGCTAGTGGTTTGGCCGTCACCCCCGGGTACGAGCAGTACTTC. The full variable domain, in which reference TRBV12-5 and TRBJ2-7 provide the parts outside the CDR3, is DARVTQTPRHKVTEMGQEVTMRCQPILGHNTVFWYRQTMMQGLELLAYFRNRAPLDDSGMPKDRFSAEMPDATLATLKIQPSEPRDSAVYFCASGLAVTPGYEQYFGPGTRLTVT.

This clone came up many times. This chain joins TRBV19 and TRBJ2-3; no reliable D call. Germline assignment: CDR1 LNHDA and CDR2 SQIVND (reference sequence). V was cut by 1 base and J by 6 bases, with 17 bases left in between. The CDR3 is made up of 16 amino acids. Here the CDR3 DNA reads TGTGCCAGTAGTATAGGTACGCGGCTTCTTTGGGATACGCAGTATTTT. It is translated as CASSIGTRLLWDTQYF.

This clone qualifies as medium-sized. V gene TRBV27 combines with J gene TRBJ2-7; D unclear. The germline V and J ends were trimmed by 5 bases and 3 bases, with 8 bases remaining between them. This CDR3 spans 12 amino acids. Germline V lookup: CDR1 MNHEY, CDR2 SMNVEV (reference sequence). The CDR3 DNA is TGTGCCAGCAGTCCGAACAACTACGAGCAGTACTTC. It encodes CASSPNNYEQYF.

This clone turned up a few times. The chain employs TRBV30 and TRBJ1-1; maybe TRBD1 (6 bases). Germline CDR1 reads GTSNPN; CDR2 reads SVGIG (reference sequence). With 1 base removed from V and 5 bases from J, the gap between germline ends came to 17 bases. CDR3 length equals 15 residues. CDR3 nucleotides: TGTGCCTGGAGTGCGACTGGGCAGGGGAGAACTGAAGCTTTCTTT. Protein product: CAWSATGQGRTEAFF.

A word on this clone: A read error is likely, as this CDR3 ends without the conserved phenylalanine or tryptophan. The genes are TRBV7-9 and TRBJ2-4; 7 bases are shared with TRBD1. The CDR3 length is 15 residues. Germline values: CDR1 SEHNR, CDR2 FQNEAQ (reference sequence). The junction had 12 bases not matched to a gene; V was cut back by 5 bases and J by 8 bases. CDR3 nucleotides: TGTGCCAGCAGCCCAACGGGGACAGCTCACCACATTCAGTACTTA. Its protein is CASSPTGTAHHIQYL.

With respect to this clone: Germline and junction disagree at one end, which may indicate a read error. The chain combines TRBV10-2 with TRBJ2-7, with TRBD2 matching 7 bases. This CDR3 contains 12 residues. Germline CDR1 is WSHSY and CDR2 is SAAADI. This chain's CDR3 is CASRRQLREQYF. As DNA, the CDR3 is TGCGCCAGCCGGCGACAGTTGCGGGAGCAATACTTC.

In its sample, this clone was seen a few times. The V gene is TRBV6-1, the J gene TRBJ1-4, with 10 bases identical to TRBD1. The CDR3 loop spans 14 amino acids. CDR1 and CDR2 (germline): MNHNS, SASEGT. J was trimmed by 13 bases and V by 5 bases; bases with no gene match: 10. The CDR3 loop is CASSTRQGASGLFF. CDR3 nucleotides: TGTGCCAGCAGTACCAGACAGGGGGCGAGTGGACTGTTTTTT.

As concerns this clone: Distinct nucleotide sequences in the sample also encode this CDR3. The rearrangement uses TRBV9 and TRBJ2-7; D gene ambiguous. This CDR3 region has 11 residues. The ends were cut back, 3 bases at V and 1 base at J, with 2 bases in the middle. The germline gives CDR1 SGDLS, CDR2 YYNGEE. The CDR3 loop is CASSGSYEQYF. The CDR3 DNA sequence: TGTGCCAGCAGCGGGTCCTACGAGCAGTACTTC.

This clone was seen a handful of times. The gene calls are TRBV6-1 and TRBJ2-3; D perhaps matches TRBD1 (6 bases). The CDR3 runs 15 residues. V was clipped by 4 bases and J by 3 bases, with 14 bases between them. The germline gives CDR1 MNHNS, CDR2 SASEGT. CDR3 bases: TGTGCCAGCAGTGGGGGGTGGGGGCAGACAGATACGCAGTATTTT. Protein sequence: CASSGGWGQTDTQYF.

The table lists this clone with many counts. CDR3 protein: CASSALGGGLAKNIQYF. The CDR3, as DNA: TGTGCCAGCAGTGCCCTCGGCGGGGGACTAGCCAAAAACATTCAGTACTTC. The genes are TRBV12-3 or TRBV12-4 and TRBJ2-4; 7 positions agree with TRBD2. The CDR3 sequence is 17 residues long. V shed 5 bases and J 0 bases; nucleotides not matched to a gene: 10.

A remark on this clone: This may come from a read error, since a much larger clone is one base off. The sample holds other DNA sequences that translate to the same CDR3. DNA for the CDR3: TGTGCCAGCAGCTTAGTTAGGGTGGGGGCCTTTTACAATGAGCAGTTCTTC. Its translation is CASSLVRVGAFYNEQFF. The gene calls are TRBV5-6 and TRBJ2-1, with TRBD1 as a possible D gene (6 bases). Germline CDR1 reads SGHDT; CDR2 reads YYEEEE. CDR3 size: 17 residues. The V gene lost 2 bases and the J gene lost 4 bases, with 19 bases spanning the gap.

The V call is TRBV11-3, the J call TRBJ2-2, with a weak D call TRBD2 (6 bases). Germline CDR1 SGHNT, CDR2 YENEEA. V lost 1 base to trimming and J lost 7 bases, with 13 bases between them. The CDR3 runs 15 residues. This CDR3 is CASSLAGVDFGELFF. The CDR3 nucleotides are TGTGCCAGCAGCTTAGCGGGAGTGGATTTCGGGGAGCTGTTTTTT.